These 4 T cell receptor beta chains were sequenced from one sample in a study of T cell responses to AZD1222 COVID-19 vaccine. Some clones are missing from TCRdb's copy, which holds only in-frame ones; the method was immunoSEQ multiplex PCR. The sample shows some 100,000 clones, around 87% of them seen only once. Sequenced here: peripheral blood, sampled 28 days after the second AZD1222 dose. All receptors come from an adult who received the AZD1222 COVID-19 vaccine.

CDR3 protein: CASSLRTAGEQFF. The DNA for the CDR3 is TGTGCCAGCAGCCTTCGGACAGCCGGCGAGCAGTTCTTC. V is TRBV3-1 (or the pseudogene TRBV3-2) and J is TRBJ2-1; tentative D call: TRBD1 (6 bases). The germline V gene encodes CDR1 LGHDT and CDR2 YNNKEL (reference sequence). Trimming removed 4 bases from V and 10 bases from J, with 14 bases in between. This CDR3 has 13 amino acids.

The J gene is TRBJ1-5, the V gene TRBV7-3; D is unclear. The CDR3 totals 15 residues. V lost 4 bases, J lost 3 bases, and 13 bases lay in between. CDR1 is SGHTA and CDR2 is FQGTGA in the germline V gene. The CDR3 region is CASSSLDKPNQPQHF. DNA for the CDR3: TGTGCCAGCAGCTCCCTCGACAAGCCCAATCAGCCCCAGCATTTT.

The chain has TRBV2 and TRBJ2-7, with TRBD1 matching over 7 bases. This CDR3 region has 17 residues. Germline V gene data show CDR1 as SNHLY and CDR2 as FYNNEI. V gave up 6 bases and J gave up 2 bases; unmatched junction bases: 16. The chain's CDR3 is CASSDPQGQRNPYEQYF. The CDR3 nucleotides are TGTGCCAGCAGCGACCCGCAGGGACAGAGGAACCCCTACGAGCAGTACTTC.

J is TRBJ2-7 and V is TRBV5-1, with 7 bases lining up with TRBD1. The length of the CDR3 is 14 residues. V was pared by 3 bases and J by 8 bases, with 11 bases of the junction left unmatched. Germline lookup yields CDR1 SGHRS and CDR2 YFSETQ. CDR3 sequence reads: CASSSSGQASKQYF. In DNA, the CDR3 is TGCGCCAGCAGCTCGTCCGGACAGGCCTCGAAGCAGTACTTC.